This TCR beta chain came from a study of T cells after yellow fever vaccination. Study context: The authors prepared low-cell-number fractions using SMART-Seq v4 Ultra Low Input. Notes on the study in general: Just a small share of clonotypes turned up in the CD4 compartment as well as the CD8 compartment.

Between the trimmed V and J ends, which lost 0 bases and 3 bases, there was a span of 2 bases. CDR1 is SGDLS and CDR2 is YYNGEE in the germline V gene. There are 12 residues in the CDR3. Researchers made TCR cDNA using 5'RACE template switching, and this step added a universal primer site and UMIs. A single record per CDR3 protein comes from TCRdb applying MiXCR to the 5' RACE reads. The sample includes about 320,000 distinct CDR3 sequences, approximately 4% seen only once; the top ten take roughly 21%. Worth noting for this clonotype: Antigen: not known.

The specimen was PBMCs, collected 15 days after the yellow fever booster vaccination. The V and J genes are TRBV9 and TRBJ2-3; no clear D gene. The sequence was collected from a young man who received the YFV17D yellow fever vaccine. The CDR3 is CASSVETDTQYF. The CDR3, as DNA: TGTGCCAGCAGCGTAGAGACAGATACGCAGTATTTT.